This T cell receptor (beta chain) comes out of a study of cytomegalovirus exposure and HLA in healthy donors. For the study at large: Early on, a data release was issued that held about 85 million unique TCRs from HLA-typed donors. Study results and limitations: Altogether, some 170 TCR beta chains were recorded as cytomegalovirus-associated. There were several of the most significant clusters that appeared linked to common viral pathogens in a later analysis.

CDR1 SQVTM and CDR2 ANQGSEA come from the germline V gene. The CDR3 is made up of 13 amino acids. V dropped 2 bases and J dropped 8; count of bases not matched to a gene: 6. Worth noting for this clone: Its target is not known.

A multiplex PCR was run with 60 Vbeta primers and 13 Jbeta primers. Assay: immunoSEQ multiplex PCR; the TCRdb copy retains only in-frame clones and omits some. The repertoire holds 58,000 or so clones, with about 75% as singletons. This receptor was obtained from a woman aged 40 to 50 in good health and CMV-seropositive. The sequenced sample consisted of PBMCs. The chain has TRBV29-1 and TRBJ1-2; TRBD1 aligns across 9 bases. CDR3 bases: TGCAGCGTTGAATTTGGGACAGGGAGAGGCTACACCTTC. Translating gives CSVEFGTGRGYTF. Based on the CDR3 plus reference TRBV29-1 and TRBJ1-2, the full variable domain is SAVISQKPSRDICQRGTSLTIQCQVDSQVTMMFWYRQQPGQSLTLIATANQGSEATYESGFVIDKFPISRPNLTFSTLTVSNMSPEDSSIYLCSVEFGTGRGYTFGSGTRLTVV.